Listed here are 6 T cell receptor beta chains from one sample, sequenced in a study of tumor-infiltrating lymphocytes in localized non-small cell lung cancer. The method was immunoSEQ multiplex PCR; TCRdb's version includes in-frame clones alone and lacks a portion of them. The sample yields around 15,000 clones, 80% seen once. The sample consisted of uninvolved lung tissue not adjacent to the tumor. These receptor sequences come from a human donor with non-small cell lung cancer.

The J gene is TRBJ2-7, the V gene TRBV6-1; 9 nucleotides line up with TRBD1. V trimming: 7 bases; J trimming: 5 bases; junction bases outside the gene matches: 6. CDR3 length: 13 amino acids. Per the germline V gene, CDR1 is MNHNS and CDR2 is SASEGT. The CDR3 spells CASNYRGLHEQYF. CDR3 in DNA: TGTGCCAGCAACTACAGGGGGCTCCACGAGCAGTACTTC.

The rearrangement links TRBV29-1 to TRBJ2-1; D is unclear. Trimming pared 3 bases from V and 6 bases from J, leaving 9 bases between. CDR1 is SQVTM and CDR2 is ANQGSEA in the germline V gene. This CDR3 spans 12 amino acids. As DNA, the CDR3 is TGCAGCGTTGAGGCTAGTTTCAATGAGCAGTTCTTC. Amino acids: CSVEASFNEQFF.

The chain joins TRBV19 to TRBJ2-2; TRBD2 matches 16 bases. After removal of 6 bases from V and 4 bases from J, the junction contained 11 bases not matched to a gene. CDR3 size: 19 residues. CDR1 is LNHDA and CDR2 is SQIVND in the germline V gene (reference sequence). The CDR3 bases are TGTGCCAGTAGACGACACGGGACTAGCGGGAGGGCCTTCACCGGGGAGCTGTTTTTT. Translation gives CASRRHGTSGRAFTGELFF. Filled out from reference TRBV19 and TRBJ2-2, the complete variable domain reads DGGITQSPKYLFRKEGQNVTLSCEQNLNHDAMYWYRQDPGQGLRLIYYSQIVNDFQKGDIAEGYSVSREKKESFPLTVTSAQKNPTAFYLCASRRHGTSGRAFTGELFFGEGSRLTVL.

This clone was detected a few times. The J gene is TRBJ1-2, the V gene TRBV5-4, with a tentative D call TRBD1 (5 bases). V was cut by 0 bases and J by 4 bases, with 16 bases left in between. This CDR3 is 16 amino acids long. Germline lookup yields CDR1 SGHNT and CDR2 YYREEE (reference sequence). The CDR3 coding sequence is TGTGCCAGCAGCTTGGCCGGGGCGGCAACCTCCTATGGCTACACCTTC. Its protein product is CASSLAGAATSYGYTF.

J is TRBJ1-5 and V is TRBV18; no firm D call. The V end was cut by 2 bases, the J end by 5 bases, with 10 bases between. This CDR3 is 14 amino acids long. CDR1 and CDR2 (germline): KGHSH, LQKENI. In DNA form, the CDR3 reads TGTGCCAGCTCACCATCTCTGGTGGATCAGCCCCAGCATTTT. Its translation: CASSPSLVDQPQHF.

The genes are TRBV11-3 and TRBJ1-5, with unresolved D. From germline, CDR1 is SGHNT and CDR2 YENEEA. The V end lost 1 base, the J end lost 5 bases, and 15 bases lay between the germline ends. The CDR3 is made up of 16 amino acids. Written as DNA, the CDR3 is TGTGCCAGCAGCTTAGGAAGCGGTGTCGGTTATCAGCCCCAGCATTTT. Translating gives CASSLGSGVGYQPQHF.